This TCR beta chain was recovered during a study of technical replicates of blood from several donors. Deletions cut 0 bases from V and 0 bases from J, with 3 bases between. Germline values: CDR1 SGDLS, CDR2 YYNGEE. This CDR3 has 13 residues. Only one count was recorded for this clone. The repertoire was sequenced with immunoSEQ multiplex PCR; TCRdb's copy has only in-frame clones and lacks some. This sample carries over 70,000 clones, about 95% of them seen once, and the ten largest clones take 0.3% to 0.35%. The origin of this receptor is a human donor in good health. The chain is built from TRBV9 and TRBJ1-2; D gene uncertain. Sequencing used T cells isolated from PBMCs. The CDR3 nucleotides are TGTGCCAGCAGCGTAGGGCCTAACTATGGCTACACCTTC. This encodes CASSVGPNYGYTF. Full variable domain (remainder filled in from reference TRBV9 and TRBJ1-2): DSGVTQTPKHLITATGQRVTLRCSPRSGDLSVYWYQQSLDQGLQFLIQYYNGEERAKGNILERFSAQQFPDLHSELNLSSLELGDSALYFCASSVGPNYGYTFGSGTRLTVV.